These 28 T cell receptor beta chains originate from one sample sequenced in a study of T cells in localized non-small cell lung cancer. Clones were read by immunoSEQ multiplex PCR, and TCRdb kept only the in-frame ones, dropping some. The table includes tens of thousands of clones, around 86% detected once. Sequenced material: peripheral blood, taken before any cancer treatment. These receptors came from a woman aged 18-49 years with stage III lung adenocarcinoma.

This chain uses TRBV4-2 with TRBJ2-3, with 7 bases that match TRBD2. V was clipped by 1 base and J by 6 bases; unmatched bases: 7. The CDR3 loop spans 15 amino acids. Germline assignment: CDR1 LGHNA and CDR2 YNFKEQ. CDR3 in amino acids: CASSQVLGRADTQYF. The CDR3 nucleotides read TGTGCCAGCAGCCAAGTACTGGGGAGGGCCGATACGCAGTATTTT.

The gene calls are TRBV5-6 and TRBJ1-4; perhaps TRBD1 as D (5 bases). This CDR3 comprises 14 residues. Germline CDR1 is SGHDT and CDR2 is YYEEEE. V lost 2 bases to trimming and J lost 8 bases, with 13 bases between them. CDR3 sequence (DNA): TGTGCCAGCAGCTTCCGGGACGCCGGGGAAAAACTGTTTTTT. Protein sequence: CASSFRDAGEKLFF.

This chain joins TRBV5-5 and TRBJ2-3; a weak D match, TRBD2 (6 bases). Germline CDR1 reads SGHKS; CDR2 reads YYEKEE (reference sequence). This CDR3 is 14 amino acids long. Trimming took off 4 bases at V and 2 bases at J, with 11 bases between the two ends. The CDR3 nucleotides read TGTGCCAGCAGCCACCGGGACTTCACAGATACGCAGTATTTT. It translates to CASSHRDFTDTQYF.

The chain has TRBV12-2 and TRBJ2-7; TRBD1, the D gene given by the table, was not confirmed from the DNA. TRBV12-2 is an annotated pseudogene. This CDR3 spans 15 amino acids. CDR3 sequence reads: CASRSRDRDVHEQYF. CDR3 sequence (DNA): TGTGCAAGTCGCTCCCGGGACAGGGATGTCCACGAGCAGTACTTC.

CDR3 protein: CASSLVPAAYQETQYF. Here the CDR3 DNA reads TGTGCCAGCAGCTTAGTGCCAGCGGCGTACCAAGAGACCCAGTACTTC. The J gene is TRBJ2-7, the V gene TRBV7-2; TRBD2 is a possible D gene (5 bases). The end of the DNA fits TRBJ2-5 better, so the J call may be wrong. This CDR3 is 16 amino acids long. Germline V gene data show CDR1 as SGHTA and CDR2 as FQGNSA.

The rearrangement joins TRBV4-1 to TRBJ1-5; tentatively, D is TRBD1 (5 bases). The germline CDR1 and CDR2 sequences are MGHRA and YSYEKL. V shed 0 bases and J shed 6 bases, with 15 bases lying between them. The CDR3 spans 16 residues. Here the CDR3 DNA reads TGCGCCAGCAGCCAAGATTTAGGCGGGGGTGGTCAGCCCCAGCATTTT. Amino acids: CASSQDLGGGGQPQHF.

This clone was found once. This chain connects TRBV4-1 to TRBJ1-1, with D unresolved. The CDR3 runs 14 residues. Per the germline V gene, CDR1 is MGHRA and CDR2 is YSYEKL. Trimming stripped 2 bases from V and 2 bases from J, with 9 bases between. The CDR3 DNA sequence: TGCGCCAGCAGCCAATTTATAGGTAACACTGAAGCTTTCTTT. This gives the protein CASSQFIGNTEAFF.

V is TRBV28 and J is TRBJ1-1; D is possibly TRBD1 (5 bases). V dropped 6 bases and J dropped 5 bases, with 16 bases sitting between them. CDR1 is MDHEN, CDR2 SYDVKM, per germline. The CDR3 runs to 14 residues. The chain's CDR3 is CASRPALAGTEAFF. CDR3 bases: TGTGCCAGCAGGCCCGCCCTGGCAGGGACTGAAGCTTTCTTT.

CDR3 sequence: CAWSEIPPPLHF. In DNA form, the CDR3 reads TGTGCCTGGAGTGAAATTCCACCGCCCCTCCACTTT. This sequence joins TRBV30 and TRBJ1-6; D is unclear. Germline-derived CDR1 and CDR2 are GTSNPN and SVGIG (reference sequence). This CDR3 comprises 12 residues. The V end was cut by 1 base, the J end by 13 bases, with 11 bases between.

The chain links TRBV5-1 to TRBJ2-1; D gene ambiguous. This CDR3 has 15 residues. Per germline, CDR1 SGHRS and CDR2 YFSETQ. The ends were cut back, 0 bases at V and 4 bases at J, with 11 bases in the middle. The CDR3 loop reads CASSLDGADYNEQFF. The CDR3 bases are TGCGCCAGCAGCTTGGATGGCGCGGATTACAATGAGCAGTTCTTC.

V and J are TRBV6-1 and TRBJ2-5, with no clear D. Per germline, CDR1 MNHNS and CDR2 SASEGT. V lost 9 bases and J lost 5, with 22 bases in between. This CDR3 region has 15 residues. CDR3 coding DNA: TGTGCCAGTGGCATCTACACGGAGCCGGGCGAGACCCAGTACTTC. This encodes CASGIYTEPGETQYF.

The chain has TRBV6-1 and TRBJ1-2; 7 nucleotides line up with TRBD1. Germline CDR1 and CDR2: MNHNS and SASEGT. Trimming at V came to 2 bases and at J to 4 bases, leaving 4 bases not matched to a gene. This CDR3 comprises 14 residues. This CDR3 reads CASSESGQPYGYTF. In DNA form, the CDR3 reads TGTGCCAGCAGTGAATCGGGACAGCCCTATGGCTACACCTTC.

The rearrangement links TRBV6-1 to TRBJ2-7; D not resolved. CDR3 length: 14 residues. Germline CDR1 is MNHNS and CDR2 is SASEGT. The V and J ends lost 3 bases and 6 bases respectively, with 15 bases between them. This chain's CDR3 is CASSDSPLVGEQYF. In DNA, the CDR3 is TGTGCCAGCAGTGATTCCCCCTTGGTTGGCGAGCAGTACTTC.

CDR3 region: CASSLFGQGSGANVLTF. The CDR3 coding sequence is TGCGCCAGCAGCTTGTTTGGACAGGGCTCTGGGGCCAACGTCCTGACTTTC. The genes are TRBV5-1 and TRBJ2-6, with 8 bases identical to TRBD1. This CDR3 has 17 amino acids. Trimming cost V 1 base and J 0 bases; bases outside gene matches: 3. Looked up from germline, CDR1 is SGHRS and CDR2 is YFSETQ.

This clone was seen once. The J gene is TRBJ1-1, the V gene TRBV7-9, with D unresolved. Trimming shortened V by 5 bases and J by 1 base, and 8 bases separated the two germline ends. Germline-derived CDR1 and CDR2 are SEHNR and FQNEAQ (reference sequence). The CDR3 spans 13 residues. This CDR3 reads CASSAQRNTEAFF. The CDR3 DNA is TGTGCCAGCAGCGCTCAGCGGAACACTGAAGCTTTCTTT.

This clone was detected only a few times. The chain is built from TRBV7-5 and TRBJ1-1; whether TRBD1, the table's D call, matches the DNA was not checked. TRBV7-5 is reported as a pseudogene. The CDR3 is 15 residues long. This chain's CDR3 is CARSGTGASDTEAFF. The CDR3 nucleotides are TGTGCCAGAAGTGGGACAGGGGCGTCCGACACTGAAGCTTTCTTT.

The chain combines TRBV7-2 with TRBJ2-2; D might be TRBD2 (5 bases). Germline V CDR1 and CDR2: SGHTA, FQGNSA. Trimming shortened V by 4 bases and J by 0 bases, and 6 bases separated the two germline ends. The CDR3 extends over 14 amino acids. This chain's CDR3 is CASSSDSNTGELFF. The CDR3 DNA reads as TGTGCCAGCAGCTCGGACTCGAACACCGGGGAGCTGTTTTTT. The full variable domain, completed using reference TRBV7-2 and TRBJ2-2, is GAGVSQSPSNKVTEKGKDVELRCDPISGHTALYWYRQSLGQGLEFLIYFQGNSAPDKSGLPSDRFSAERTGGSVSTLTIQRTQQEDSAVYLCASSSDSNTGELFFGEGSRLTVL.

This clone has a handful of counts. One junction end does not reproduce the germline sequence, and a read error may be involved. The chain combines TRBV5-4 with TRBJ2-7, with D maybe TRBD2 (6 bases). CDR1 is SGHNT and CDR2 is YYREEE in the germline V gene (reference sequence). The CDR3 runs 12 residues. CDR3 loop: CASSLGDSERYF. The DNA of the CDR3 is TGTGCCAGCAGCTTGGGGGACTCCGAGCGGTACTTC.

The DNA for the CDR3 is TGTGCCAGCAGTGCCTGGGATCTGCCCTACGAGCAGTACTTC. This encodes CASSAWDLPYEQYF. This chain connects TRBV2 to TRBJ2-7, with D uncertain. Per germline, CDR1 SNHLY and CDR2 FYNNEI. CDR3 length: 14 amino acids. V lost 4 bases and J lost 2, with 12 bases in between.

On this clone: Other DNA sequences from this sample encode an identical CDR3 as well. The V and J genes are TRBV9 and TRBJ2-3; D unresolved. From germline, CDR1 is SGDLS and CDR2 YYNGEE. The CDR3 spans 14 residues. V was cut by 0 bases and J by 2 bases, with 7 bases left in between. CDR3 nucleotide sequence: TGTGCCAGCAGCGTAGAGCAGGTCACAGATACGCAGTATTTT. It codes for CASSVEQVTDTQYF.

The chain combines TRBV5-1 with TRBJ1-2; D unresolved. Trimming took off 2 bases at V and 1 base at J, with 3 bases between the two ends. Germline assignment: CDR1 SGHRS and CDR2 YFSETQ. The CDR3 is 12 amino acids. CDR3 nucleotide sequence: TGCGCCAGCAGCTTCAGTAACTATGGCTACACCTTC. This codes for CASSFSNYGYTF. Full variable domain (missing parts from reference TRBV5-1 and TRBJ1-2): KAGVTQTPRYLIKTRGQQVTLSCSPISGHRSVSWYQQTPGQGLQFLFEYFSETQRNKGNFPGRFSGRQFSNSRSEMNVSTLELGDSALYLCASSFSNYGYTFGSGTRLTVV.

V is TRBV7-6 and J is TRBJ2-6, with D possibly TRBD2 on 6 matching bases. V gave up 5 bases and J gave up 4 bases, with 9 bases separating them. Germline V gene sequence: CDR1 SGHVS, CDR2 FNYEAQ. The CDR3 has 14 amino acids. CDR3: CASSPAGGANVLTF. The DNA of the CDR3 is TGTGCCAGCAGCCCCGCGGGGGGGGCCAACGTCCTGACTTTC.

There are a few counts of this clone. CDR3 amino acids: CASSQQGGNEKLFF. The CDR3 DNA sequence: TGTGCCAGCAGCCAACAGGGGGGTAATGAAAAACTGTTTTTT. The chain has TRBV4-2 and TRBJ1-4, with 7 bases matching TRBD1. Germline V lookup: CDR1 LGHNA, CDR2 YNFKEQ. V lost 2 bases, J lost 4 bases, and 1 base stayed unmatched. The length of the CDR3 is 14 residues.

The J gene is TRBJ2-7, the V gene TRBV9; D not certain. The germline V gene encodes CDR1 SGDLS and CDR2 YYNGEE. CDR3 length: 14 amino acids. The ends were cut back, 3 bases at V and 6 bases at J, with 16 bases in the middle. CDR3 region: CASSESPISGEQYF. CDR3 nucleotide sequence: TGTGCCAGCAGCGAATCCCCCATCTCGGGCGAGCAGTACTTC.

V usage is TRBV27 and J usage is TRBJ2-5, with D tentatively TRBD1 (5 bases). The ends were cut back, 5 bases at V and 1 base at J, with 14 bases in the middle. CDR1 and CDR2 (germline): MNHEY, SMNVEV (reference sequence). This CDR3 comprises 15 residues. The CDR3 loop reads CASSPQRQRQETQYF. The CDR3 DNA reads as TGTGCCAGCAGTCCTCAACGACAGCGCCAAGAGACCCAGTACTTC.

The gene calls are TRBV10-1 and TRBJ1-5, with 9 bases lining up with TRBD1. Germline assignment: CDR1 WNHNN and CDR2 SYGVQD (reference sequence). The CDR3 length is 16 residues. The ends lost 10 bases at V and 0 bases at J; junction bases unmatched: 10. CDR3 sequence (DNA): TGCGCCAACCCTCGGGACAGGGAGTATAGCAATCAGCCCCAGCATTTT. It codes for CANPRDREYSNQPQHF.

This chain links TRBV21-1 with TRBJ1-6; the table names TRBD1, a call not compared with the DNA. TRBV21-1 constitutes a pseudogene. This CDR3 contains 16 residues. The CDR3 nucleotides read TGTGCCAGCAGCAACCCGAGTGACAGGGTCAATTCACCCCTCCACTTT. This sequence encodes CASSNPSDRVNSPLHF.

The chain carries TRBV19 and TRBJ1-2; TRBD1 agrees at 7 bases. Germline lookup yields CDR1 LNHDA and CDR2 SQIVND (reference sequence). This CDR3 comprises 15 residues. V lost 3 bases to trimming and J lost 1 base; unmatched junction nucleotides: 5. The CDR3 here is CASSMRGRVNYGYTF. CDR3 DNA sequence: TGTGCCAGTAGTATGAGGGGGCGAGTTAACTATGGCTACACCTTC. The complete variable domain, with remaining parts taken from reference TRBV19 and TRBJ1-2, reads DGGITQSPKYLFRKEGQNVTLSCEQNLNHDAMYWYRQDPGQGLRLIYYSQIVNDFQKGDIAEGYSVSREKKESFPLTVTSAQKNPTAFYLCASSMRGRVNYGYTFGSGTRLTVV.